This entry features one T cell receptor (beta chain) sequence. The antigen is undetermined. From germline, CDR1 is SGHAT and CDR2 FQNNGV. The CDR3 length is 15 residues. V was cut by 4 bases and J by 4 bases, with 13 bases left in between. TCRdb re-derived calls from the 5' RACE reads in MiXCR, one entry per CDR3 protein. Among approximately 4,100 distinct CDR3 sequences listed, 6.3% were seen once. This sample was taken from a study of spatial heterogeneity in lung cancer. Study conclusions and caveats: Alpha and beta chain coverage of tumor T cells was estimated at about 6.8% and 14%, respectively. The number of expanded tumor alpha and beta chains correlated with mutation number.

Sample time point: sample taken at primary tumor resection. No cell sorting; template was whole RNA from tumor, lung tissue or PBMC. The rearrangement links TRBV11-2 to TRBJ2-2; D perhaps matches TRBD2 (5 bases). The source was lung tumor tissue, collected at surgery. The origin of this receptor is a male donor with early-stage non-small cell lung cancer. The CDR3 DNA reads as TGTGCCAGCAGCTCCGGGATCCACCGCACCGGGGAGCTGTTTTTT. Protein sequence: CASSSGIHRTGELFF.